These T cell receptor beta chains were read from a single sample in a study of human T cells and chemical hapten exposure. TCRdb re-called the RACE reads through MiXCR, storing one row per CDR3 protein. The sample lists under 100,000 distinct CDR3 sequences, more than 8.5% seen once, with 2% to 2.5% in the top ten. This sample comprised whole blood, obtained in connection with sensitization to the hapten diphenylcyclopropenone (DPC). These receptors were collected from a woman aged 25 to 39 with alopecia areata. Some clones in this sample may be carry-over from other donors' samples. Both conserved end residues are part of each CDR3. The D gene is left open where the match is weak. The listing skips clone size in some rows; elsewhere it reads once, few, many or a size class.

CDR3: CASSPAQETQYF
DNA: TGTGCCAGCTCGCCCGCCCAAGAGACCCAGTACTTC
D: .
size: .
J: TRBJ2-5
V: TRBV6-5

CDR3: CASSQDDTGGYTF
DNA: TGTGCCAGCAGCCAAGATGACACAGGTGGCTACACCTTC
D: .
size: .
J: TRBJ1-2
V: TRBV3-1

CDR3: CASSLIGPGEKLFF
DNA: TGTGCCAGCAGTTTAATTGGTCCAGGGGAAAAACTGTTTTTT
D: .
size: many
J: TRBJ1-4
V: TRBV28

CDR3: CATSVAGVGDTDTQYF
DNA: TGTGCCACCAGTGTGGCGGGAGTGGGGGACACAGATACGCAGTATTTT
D: TRBD2
size: few
J: TRBJ2-3
V: TRBV24-1

CDR3: CASSRREEAFF
DNA: TGTGCCAGCAGCCGTCGGGAAGAAGCTTTCTTT
D: .
size: few
J: TRBJ1-1
V: TRBV7-2

CDR3: CASSIANSPLHF
DNA: TGTGCCAGTAGTATCGCAAATTCACCCCTCCACTTT
D: .
size: many
J: TRBJ1-6
V: TRBV19

CDR3: CASRETASSGNTIYF
DNA: TGCGCCAGCAGGGAGACGGCGAGCTCTGGAAACACCATATATTTT
D: .
size: .
J: TRBJ1-3
V: TRBV10-2

CDR3: CAISTGQGANRPQHF
DNA: TGTGCCATCAGTACCGGACAGGGGGCTAATCGGCCCCAGCATTTT
D: TRBD1
size: .
J: TRBJ1-5
V: TRBV10-3

CDR3: CSAGGLAGGRADTQYF
DNA: TGCAGTGCTGGCGGACTAGCGGGAGGGCGGGCAGATACGCAGTATTTT
D: TRBD2
size: many
J: TRBJ2-3
V: TRBV20-1

CDR3: CASSLDPTGITGELFF
DNA: TGTGCCAGCAGCTTAGACCCGACAGGGATCACCGGGGAGCTGTTTTTT
D: TRBD1
size: many
J: TRBJ2-2
V: TRBV11-2

CDR3: CASAGQGDYGYTF
DNA: TGCGCCAGCGCGGGACAGGGGGACTATGGCTACACCTTC
D: TRBD1
size: .
J: TRBJ1-2
V: TRBV5-1

CDR3: CASSQEEGFNNEQFF
DNA: TGCGCCAGCAGCCAAGAGGAAGGTTTCAACAATGAGCAGTTCTTC
D: .
size: .
J: TRBJ2-1
V: TRBV4-3

CDR3: CAISESGTAYGYTF
DNA: TGTGCCATCAGTGAGTCCGGGACAGCCTATGGCTACACCTTC
D: TRBD1
size: many
J: TRBJ1-2
V: TRBV10-3

CDR3: CASSQDYAGTSGIYNEQFF
DNA: TGTGCCAGCAGCCAAGATTACGCCGGGACGTCAGGGATCTACAATGAGCAGTTCTTC
D: .
size: many
J: TRBJ2-1
V: TRBV14

CDR3: CASSYPPEAFF
DNA: TGTGCCAGCAGTTATCCCCCTGAAGCTTTCTTT
D: .
size: many
J: TRBJ1-1
V: TRBV6-6

CDR3: CSVRLAGKYEQFF
DNA: TGCAGTGTTCGTCTAGCGGGAAAGTATGAGCAGTTCTTC
D: TRBD2
size: .
J: TRBJ2-1
V: TRBV20-1

CDR3: CASSYSGTGFEQYF
DNA: TGTGCCAGCAGTTACTCCGGGACAGGGTTCGAGCAGTACTTC
D: TRBD1
size: few
J: TRBJ2-7
V: TRBV6-5

CDR3: CASSLRGNYQETQYF
DNA: TGTGCCAGCAGCTTGAGAGGGAACTACCAAGAGACCCAGTACTTC
D: .
size: .
J: TRBJ2-5
V: TRBV5-6

CDR3: CAWSAPSGQGLVNTEAFF
DNA: TGTGCCTGGAGTGCTCCTTCGGGACAGGGACTAGTGAACACTGAAGCTTTCTTT
D: TRBD1
size: few
J: TRBJ1-1
V: TRBV30

CDR3: CASSLARSEADTQYF
DNA: TGTGCCAGCAGCTTAGCGCGGTCAGAGGCAGATACGCAGTATTTT
D: .
size: .
J: TRBJ2-3
V: TRBV7-2

CDR3: CSARPTGGPTYNEQFF
DNA: TGCAGTGCGCGACCGACCGGGGGACCCACCTACAATGAGCAGTTCTTC
D: .
size: .
J: TRBJ2-1
V: TRBV20-1

CDR3: CASSLKVAGDANTEAFF
DNA: TGTGCCAGCAGCTTGAAGGTGGCAGGGGATGCGAACACTGAAGCTTTCTTT
D: .
size: .
J: TRBJ1-1
V: TRBV5-4

CDR3: CASSPRAQYRYF
DNA: TGTGCCAGCAGCCCGAGGGCGCAGTATAGGTACTTC
D: .
size: .
J: TRBJ2-4
V: TRBV2

CDR3: CASRIGTSGHVEQYF
DNA: TGTGCCAGCAGGATCGGGACTAGCGGGCACGTCGAGCAGTACTTC
D: TRBD2
size: .
J: TRBJ2-7
V: TRBV6-1

CDR3: CSVRNGGNEQFF
DNA: TGCAGCGTTAGGAACGGGGGCAATGAGCAGTTCTTC
D: .
size: .
J: TRBJ2-1
V: TRBV29-1